This TCR beta chain was identified during a study of blood T cell repertoires in COVID-19. Some clones are missing from TCRdb's copy, which holds only in-frame ones; the method was immunoSEQ multiplex PCR. The sample gives approximately 150,000 clones, approximately 80% of which show up once; about a tenth is in the top ten. Trimming removed 5 bases from V and 4 bases from J, with 21 bases in between. Germline V gene lookup returns CDR1 SGHAT and CDR2 FQNNGV. The CDR3 spans 17 residues. The clonotype originates from a human donor in a cohort sampled during active COVID-19. The chain joins TRBV11-2 to TRBJ2-4; the D gene is possibly TRBD1 (6 bases). The material sequenced was peripheral blood. This CDR3 is CASSPIAVGQMKNIQYF. CDR3 nucleotide sequence: TGTGCCAGCAGCCCCATAGCAGTTGGACAGATGAAAAACATTCAGTACTTC.